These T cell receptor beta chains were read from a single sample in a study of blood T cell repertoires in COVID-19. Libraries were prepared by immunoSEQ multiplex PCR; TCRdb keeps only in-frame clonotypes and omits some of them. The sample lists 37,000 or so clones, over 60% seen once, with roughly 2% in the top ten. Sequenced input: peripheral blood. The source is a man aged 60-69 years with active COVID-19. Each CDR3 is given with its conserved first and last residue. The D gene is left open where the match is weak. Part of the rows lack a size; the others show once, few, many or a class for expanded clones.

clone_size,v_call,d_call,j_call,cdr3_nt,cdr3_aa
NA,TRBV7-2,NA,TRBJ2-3,TGTGCCAGCAGCTTTTACAGGTTTTCCACAGATACGCAGTATTTT,CASSFYRFSTDTQYF
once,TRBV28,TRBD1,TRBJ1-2,TGTGCCAGCAGTTTCCCCCCCCGGACAGGGGGCAACCACAAGCTAAGCGGCTACACCTTC,CASSFPPRTGGNHKLSGYTF
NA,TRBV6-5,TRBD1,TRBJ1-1,TGTGCCAGCAGTCAGACAGGGGGCCGTACTGAAGCTTTCTTT,CASSQTGGRTEAFF
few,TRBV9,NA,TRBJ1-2,TGTGCCAGCAGCCCGGAATGGACAGCCTATGGCTACACCTTC,CASSPEWTAYGYTF
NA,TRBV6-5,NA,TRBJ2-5,TGTGCCAGCAGTTACAGGGGGACACGAGAGACCCAGTACTTC,CASSYRGTRETQYF
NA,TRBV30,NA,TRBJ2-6,TGTGCCTGGCTTGGCAAGGGGGCTGGGGCCAACGTCCTGACTTTC,CAWLGKGAGANVLTF
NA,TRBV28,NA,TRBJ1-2,TGTGCCAGCAGTCCCGGGGAGTGGGGCTACACCTTC,CASSPGEWGYTF
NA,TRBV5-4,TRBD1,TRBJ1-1,TGTGCCAGCAGCTCCCCGGGACAGGGGAACACTGAAGCTTTCTTT,CASSSPGQGNTEAFF
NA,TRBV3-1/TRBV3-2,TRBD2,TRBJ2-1,TGTGCCAGCAGTCGGGGACTAGGATACAATGAGCAGTTCTTC,CASSRGLGYNEQFF
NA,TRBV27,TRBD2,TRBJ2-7,TGTGCCAGCAGTTTATCGGCTAGCGGGGGCCTCTACGAGCAGTACTTC,CASSLSASGGLYEQYF
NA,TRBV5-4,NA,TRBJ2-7,TGTGCCAGCAGCTTCACAGGGAACTACGAGCAGTACTTC,CASSFTGNYEQYF
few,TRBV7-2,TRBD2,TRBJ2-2,TGTGCCACGGGGACTAGCGGGGGAACCGGGGAGCTGTTTTTT,CATGTSGGTGELFF
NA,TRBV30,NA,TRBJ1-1,TGTGCCTGGGGGCGGGCAGGGAACACTGAAGCTTTCTTT,CAWGRAGNTEAFF
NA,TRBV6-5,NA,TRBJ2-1,TGTGCCAGCAGTTCTTTCGGCAATGAGCAGTTCTTC,CASSSFGNEQFF
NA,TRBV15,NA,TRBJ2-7,TGTGCCACCAGCGAGGACACCTACGAGCAGTACTTC,CATSEDTYEQYF
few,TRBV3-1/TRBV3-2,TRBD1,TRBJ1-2,TGTGCCAGCAGCCAAGGTGGACAGGGAACTGGCTACACCTTC,CASSQGGQGTGYTF
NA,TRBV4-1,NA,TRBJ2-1,TGCGCCAGCAGCCAAGAGCGATTTTCGAGCAATGAGCAGTTCTTC,CASSQERFSSNEQFF
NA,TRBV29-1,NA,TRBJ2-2,TGCAGCGCTTTCCGGGAGACCGGGGAGCTGTTTTTT,CSAFRETGELFF
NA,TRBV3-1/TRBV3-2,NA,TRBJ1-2,TGTGCCAGCAGCCACTACAGGGACAACTATGGCTACACCTTC,CASSHYRDNYGYTF
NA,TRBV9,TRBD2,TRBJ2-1,TGTGCCAGCAGCGGAGGACTAGCGGGGGTCTACAATGAGCAGTTCTTC,CASSGGLAGVYNEQFF
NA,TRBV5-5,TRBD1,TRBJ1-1,TGTGCCAGCAGCTCGGGGGACAGCCTGAACACTGAAGCTTTCTTT,CASSSGDSLNTEAFF
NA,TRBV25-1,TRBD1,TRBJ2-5,TGTGCCAGCAGTGAGCCCCTGACAGGGGGCGATGGGACCCAGTACTTC,CASSEPLTGGDGTQYF
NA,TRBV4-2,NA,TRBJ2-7,TGTGCCAGCAGCCAAGAAGCGGGTCCCTCCTACGAGCAGTACTTC,CASSQEAGPSYEQYF
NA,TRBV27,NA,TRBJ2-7,TGTGCCAGCAGGGCGAGACAGTTCTCCTACGAGCAGTACTTC,CASRARQFSYEQYF
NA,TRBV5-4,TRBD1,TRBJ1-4,TGTGCCAGCAGCACGGGGACAGGGGGCACTAATGAAAAACTGTTTTTT,CASSTGTGGTNEKLFF
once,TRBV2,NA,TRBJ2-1,TGTGCCAGCACTCAGAACGGGGACAATGAGCAGTTCTTC,CASTQNGDNEQFF
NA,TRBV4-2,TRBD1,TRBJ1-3,TGTGCCAGCAGCCAATTACAGGGGGGTTCCTCTGGAAACACCATATATTTT,CASSQLQGGSSGNTIYF
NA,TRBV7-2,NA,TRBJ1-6,TGTGCCAGCAGCTTAGGGCAGGGCAGCTCACCCCTCCACTTT,CASSLGQGSSPLHF
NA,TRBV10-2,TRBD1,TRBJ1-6,TGCGCCAGCAGAAACAGGGGAACCAATTCACCCCTCCACTTT,CASRNRGTNSPLHF
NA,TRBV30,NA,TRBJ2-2,TGTGCCTGGAGTGGCTCGGTGGCCGGGGAGCTGTTTTTT,CAWSGSVAGELFF
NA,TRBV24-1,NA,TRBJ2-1,TGTGCCACCAGTCTGTACAATGAGCAGTTCTTC,CATSLYNEQFF
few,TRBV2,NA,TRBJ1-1,TGTGCCAGCAGCGCACCCGGGGGGGGGAATGAAGCTTTCTTT,CASSAPGGGNEAFF
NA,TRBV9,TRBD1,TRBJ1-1,TGTGCCAGCAGCGTAGAGGGACAGGTTGCGGGCACTGAAGCTTTCTTT,CASSVEGQVAGTEAFF
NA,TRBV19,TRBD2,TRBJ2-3,TGTGCCAGTAGTGGGGCTAGCGGGACCCGAGGGCACATAGATACGCAGTATTTT,CASSGASGTRGHIDTQYF
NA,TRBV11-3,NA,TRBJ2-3,TGTGCCAGCGGGACTGAGACGCAGTATTTT,CASGTETQYF
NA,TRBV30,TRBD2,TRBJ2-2,TGTGCCTGGAGTCGAGGAACTAGCGGTTTTGTGGGGGAGCTGTTTTTT,CAWSRGTSGFVGELFF
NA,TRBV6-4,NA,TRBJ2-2,TGTGCCAGCAGTGACTCACACGCGAACACCGGGGAGCTGTTTTTT,CASSDSHANTGELFF
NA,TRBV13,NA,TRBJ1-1,TGTGCCAGCAGCTTAGGTACATTGAACACTGAAGCTTTCTTT,CASSLGTLNTEAFF
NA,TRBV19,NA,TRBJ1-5,TGTGCCAGTAGCTATAGCAATCAGCCCCAGCATTTT,CASSYSNQPQHF
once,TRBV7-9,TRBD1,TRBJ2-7,TGTGCCAGCAGCTTCGGAAGGGACAGGAGCTCCTACGAGCAGTACTTC,CASSFGRDRSSYEQYF
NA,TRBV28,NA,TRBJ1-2,TGTGCCAGCAGTTCCCTTTTTGGCTACACCTTC,CASSSLFGYTF
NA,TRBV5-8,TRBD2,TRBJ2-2,TGTGCCAGCAGCACGGGACTATCGAACACCGGGGAGCTGTTTTTT,CASSTGLSNTGELFF
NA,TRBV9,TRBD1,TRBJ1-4,TGTGCCAGCAGCAAGACAGGGACCTCGGAAAAACTGTTTTTT,CASSKTGTSEKLFF
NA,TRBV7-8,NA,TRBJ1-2,TGTGCCAGCAGCTTTGGAATCCAGGGGAACTATGGCTACACCTTC,CASSFGIQGNYGYTF
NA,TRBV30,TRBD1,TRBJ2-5,TGTGCCTGGAGCTCACCCGGACAGGGAGAGACCCAGTACTTC,CAWSSPGQGETQYF
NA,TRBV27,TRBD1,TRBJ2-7,TGTGCCAGCGGACCCCTAGGACAGGCCCACGAGCAGTACTTC,CASGPLGQAHEQYF
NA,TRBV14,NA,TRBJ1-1,TGTGCCAGCAGCCCCGGTCTGGAACTAGGGAAAGCTTTCTTT,CASSPGLELGKAFF
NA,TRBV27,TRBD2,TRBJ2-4,TGTGCCAGCAGTTCTGATGGGGGGGGAAACATTCAGTACTTC,CASSSDGGGNIQYF
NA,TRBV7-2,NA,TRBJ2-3,TGTGCCAGCAGCTTACCGTCCCGGGATACGCAGTATTTT,CASSLPSRDTQYF
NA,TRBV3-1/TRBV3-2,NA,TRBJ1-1,TGTGCCAGCAGCCACCTCCAACAGTCTGAAGCTTTCTTT,CASSHLQQSEAFF